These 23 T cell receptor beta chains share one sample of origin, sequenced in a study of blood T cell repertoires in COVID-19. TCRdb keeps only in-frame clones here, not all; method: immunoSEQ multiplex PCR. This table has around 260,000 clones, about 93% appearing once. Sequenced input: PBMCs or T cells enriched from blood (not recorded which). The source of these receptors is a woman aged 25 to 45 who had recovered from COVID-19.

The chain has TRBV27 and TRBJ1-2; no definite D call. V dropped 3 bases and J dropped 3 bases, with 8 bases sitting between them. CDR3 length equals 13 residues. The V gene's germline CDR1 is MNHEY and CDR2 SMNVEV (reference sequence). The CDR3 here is CASSFTQDYGYTF. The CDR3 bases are TGTGCCAGCAGTTTTACCCAGGACTATGGCTACACCTTC.

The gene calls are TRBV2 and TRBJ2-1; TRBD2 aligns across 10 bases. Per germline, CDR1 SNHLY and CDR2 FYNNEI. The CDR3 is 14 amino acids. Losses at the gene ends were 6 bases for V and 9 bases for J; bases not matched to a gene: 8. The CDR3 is CASRGLAGASEQFF. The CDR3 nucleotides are TGTGCCAGCAGGGGGCTAGCGGGAGCTAGTGAGCAGTTCTTC.

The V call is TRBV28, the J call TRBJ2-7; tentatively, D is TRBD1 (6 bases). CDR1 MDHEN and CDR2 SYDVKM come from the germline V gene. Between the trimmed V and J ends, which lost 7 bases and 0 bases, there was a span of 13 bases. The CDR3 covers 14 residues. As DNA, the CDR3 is TGTGCCAGCACGGAAACAGGGAGCTCCTACGAGCAGTACTTC. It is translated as CASTETGSSYEQYF.

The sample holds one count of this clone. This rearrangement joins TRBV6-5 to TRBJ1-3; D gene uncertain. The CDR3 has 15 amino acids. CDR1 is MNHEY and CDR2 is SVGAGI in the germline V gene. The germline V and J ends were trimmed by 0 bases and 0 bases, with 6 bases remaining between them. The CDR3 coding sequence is TGTGCCAGCAGTTACTCGAGTAACTCTGGAAACACCATATATTTT. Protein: CASSYSSNSGNTIYF.

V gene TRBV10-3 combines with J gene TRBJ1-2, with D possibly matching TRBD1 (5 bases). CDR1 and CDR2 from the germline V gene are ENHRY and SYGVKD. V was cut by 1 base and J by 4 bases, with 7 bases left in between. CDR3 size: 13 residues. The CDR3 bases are TGTGCCATCAGTGAGTTGGGGGGCTATGGCTACACCTTC. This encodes CAISELGGYGYTF.

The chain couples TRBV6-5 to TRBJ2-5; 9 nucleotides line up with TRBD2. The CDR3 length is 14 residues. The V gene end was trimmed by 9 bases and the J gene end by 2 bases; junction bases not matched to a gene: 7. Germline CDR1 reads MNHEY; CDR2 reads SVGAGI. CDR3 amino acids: CASKTSGVQETQYF. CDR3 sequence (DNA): TGTGCCAGTAAGACTAGCGGAGTACAAGAGACCCAGTACTTC.

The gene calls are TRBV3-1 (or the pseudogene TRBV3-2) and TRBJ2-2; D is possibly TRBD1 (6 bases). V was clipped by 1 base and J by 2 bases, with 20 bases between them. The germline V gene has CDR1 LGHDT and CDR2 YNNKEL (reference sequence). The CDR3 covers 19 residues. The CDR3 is CASSQGGQDDSLNTGELFF. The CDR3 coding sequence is TGTGCCAGCAGCCAAGGGGGGCAGGACGATTCTCTCAACACCGGGGAGCTGTTTTTT.

CDR3 in DNA: TGCGCCAGCAGCTTGGCTCCGGAGGGCCGGGAGACCCAGTACTTC. Residues: CASSLAPEGRETQYF. The chain links TRBV5-1 to TRBJ2-5, with a tentative D call TRBD2 (6 bases). This CDR3 contains 15 residues. CDR1 SGHRS and CDR2 YFSETQ come from the germline V gene. Trimming stripped 0 bases from V and 5 bases from J, with 14 bases between.

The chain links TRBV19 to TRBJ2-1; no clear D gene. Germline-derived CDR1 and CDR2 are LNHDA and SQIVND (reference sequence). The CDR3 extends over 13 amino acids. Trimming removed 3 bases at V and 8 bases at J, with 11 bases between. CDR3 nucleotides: TGTGCCAGTAGTATCCCAGCTCGGGATGAGCAGTTCTTC. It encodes CASSIPARDEQFF.

CDR3 residues: CASRPGQGIDTQYF. In nucleotides, the CDR3 is TGTGCCAGCAGACCGGGACAGGGGATAGATACGCAGTATTTT. The chain couples TRBV2 to TRBJ2-3; 10 bases map to TRBD1. CDR3 length equals 14 residues. The junction had 5 bases not matched to a gene; V was cut back by 6 bases and J by 5 bases. Germline loops: CDR1 SNHLY, CDR2 FYNNEI.

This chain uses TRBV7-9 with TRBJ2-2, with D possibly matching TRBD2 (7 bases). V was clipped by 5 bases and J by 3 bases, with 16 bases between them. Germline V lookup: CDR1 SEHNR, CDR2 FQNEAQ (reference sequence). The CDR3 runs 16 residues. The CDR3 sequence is CASSPRGGSDTGELFF. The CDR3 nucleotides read TGTGCCAGCAGCCCAAGGGGGGGTTCAGACACCGGGGAGCTGTTTTTT.

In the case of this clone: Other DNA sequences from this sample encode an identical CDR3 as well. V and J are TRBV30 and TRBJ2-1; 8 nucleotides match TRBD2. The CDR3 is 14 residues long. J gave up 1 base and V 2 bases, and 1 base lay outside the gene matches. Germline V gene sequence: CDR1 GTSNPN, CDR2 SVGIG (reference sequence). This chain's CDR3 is CAWSSGSSYNEQFF. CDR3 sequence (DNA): TGTGCCTGGAGTAGCGGGAGTTCCTACAATGAGCAGTTCTTC.

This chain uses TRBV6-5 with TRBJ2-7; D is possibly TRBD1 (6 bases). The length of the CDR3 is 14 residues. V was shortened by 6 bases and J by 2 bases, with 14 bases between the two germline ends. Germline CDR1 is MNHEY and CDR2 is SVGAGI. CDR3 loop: CASRPTGSTYEQYF. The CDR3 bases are TGTGCCAGCAGGCCAACAGGGAGCACCTACGAGCAGTACTTC.

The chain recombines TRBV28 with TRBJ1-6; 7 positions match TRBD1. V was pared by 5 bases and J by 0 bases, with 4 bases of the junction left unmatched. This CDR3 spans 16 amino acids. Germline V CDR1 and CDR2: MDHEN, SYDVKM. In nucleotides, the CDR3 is TGTGCCAGCAGTCTGGACAGGAGCTCCTATAATTCACCCCTCCACTTT. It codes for CASSLDRSSYNSPLHF.

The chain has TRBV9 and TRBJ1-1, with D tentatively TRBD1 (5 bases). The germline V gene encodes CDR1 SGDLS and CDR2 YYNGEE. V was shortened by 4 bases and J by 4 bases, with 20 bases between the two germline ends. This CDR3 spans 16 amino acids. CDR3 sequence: CASSPRPRGGSTEAFF. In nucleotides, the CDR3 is TGTGCCAGCAGCCCTCGTCCTCGGGGGGGGAGCACTGAAGCTTTCTTT.

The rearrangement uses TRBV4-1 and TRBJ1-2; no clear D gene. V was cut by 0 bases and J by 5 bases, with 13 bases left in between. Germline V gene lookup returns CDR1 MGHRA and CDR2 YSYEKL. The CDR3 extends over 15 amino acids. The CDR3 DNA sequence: TGCGCCAGCAGCCAAGACGGCCCGGGAGGGTATGGCTACACCTTC. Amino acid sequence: CASSQDGPGGYGYTF.

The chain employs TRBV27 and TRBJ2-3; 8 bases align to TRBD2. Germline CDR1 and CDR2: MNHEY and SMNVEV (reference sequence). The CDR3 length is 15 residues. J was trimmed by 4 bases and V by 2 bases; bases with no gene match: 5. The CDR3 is CASSLRGGQADTQYF. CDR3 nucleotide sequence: TGTGCCAGCAGTTTACGGGGGGGGCAGGCAGATACGCAGTATTTT.

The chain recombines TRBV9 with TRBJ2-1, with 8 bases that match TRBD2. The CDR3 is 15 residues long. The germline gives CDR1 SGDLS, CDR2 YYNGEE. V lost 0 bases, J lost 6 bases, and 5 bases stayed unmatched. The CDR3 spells CASSVATSGLNEQFF. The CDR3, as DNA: TGTGCCAGCAGCGTAGCCACTAGCGGTCTCAATGAGCAGTTCTTC.

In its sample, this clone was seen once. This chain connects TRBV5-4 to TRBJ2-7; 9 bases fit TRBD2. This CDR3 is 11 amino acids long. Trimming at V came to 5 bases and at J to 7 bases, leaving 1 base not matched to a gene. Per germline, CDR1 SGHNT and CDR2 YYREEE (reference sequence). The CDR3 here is CASRLAGEQYF. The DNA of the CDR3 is TGTGCCAGCAGGCTAGCGGGAGAGCAGTACTTC.

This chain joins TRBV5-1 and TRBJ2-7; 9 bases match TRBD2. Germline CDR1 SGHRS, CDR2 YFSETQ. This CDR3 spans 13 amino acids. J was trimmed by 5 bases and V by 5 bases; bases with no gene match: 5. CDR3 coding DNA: TGCGCCAGCAGTTTTGCGGGGGGGGACGAGCAGTACTTC. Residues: CASSFAGGDEQYF.

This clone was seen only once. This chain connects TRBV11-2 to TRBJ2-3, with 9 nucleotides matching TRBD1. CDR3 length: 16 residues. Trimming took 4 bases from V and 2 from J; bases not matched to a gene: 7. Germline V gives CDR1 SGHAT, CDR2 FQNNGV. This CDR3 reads CASSSMDRGPTDTQYF. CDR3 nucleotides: TGTGCCAGCAGCTCAATGGACAGGGGCCCCACAGATACGCAGTATTTT.

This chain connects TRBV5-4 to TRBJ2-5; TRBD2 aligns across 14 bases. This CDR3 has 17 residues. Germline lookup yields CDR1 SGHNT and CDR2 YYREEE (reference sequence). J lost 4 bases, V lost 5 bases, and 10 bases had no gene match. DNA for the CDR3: TGTGCCAGCAGGGCCGGGACTAGCGGGAGCTGGGGAGAGACCCAGTACTTC. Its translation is CASRAGTSGSWGETQYF.

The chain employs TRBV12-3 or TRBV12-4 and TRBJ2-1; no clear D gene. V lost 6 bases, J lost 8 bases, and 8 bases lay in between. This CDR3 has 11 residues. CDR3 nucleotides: TGTGCCAGCAGCCCGTCCCATGAGCAGTTCTTC. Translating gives CASSPSHEQFF.